The 10 T cell receptor beta chains presented below share a single source sample, sequenced in a study of lymphopenia after photon versus proton radiotherapy. TCRdb's copy holds only in-frame clones and misses some; the assay was immunoSEQ multiplex PCR. The table shows roughly 40,000 clones, with about 85% occurring only once. The sample was peripheral blood, taken from a patient treated with proton-based radiotherapy. These receptors all stem from a woman between 65 and 79 years old with pancreatic cancer.

This clone was counted only a few times. This chain uses TRBV11-2 with TRBJ1-2; 9 bases align to TRBD1. The CDR3 sequence is 14 residues long. V shed 4 bases and J 8 bases; nucleotides not matched to a gene: 8. CDR1 and CDR2 from the germline V gene are SGHAT and FQNNGV. CDR3 nucleotide sequence: TGTGCCAGCAGCTCCTCGGGACAGGGACACGGCTACACCTTC. Amino acid sequence: CASSSSGQGHGYTF.

The gene calls are TRBV6-1 and TRBJ2-7; possibly TRBD2 for D (7 bases). The CDR3 is made up of 14 amino acids. Deletions cut 6 bases from V and 3 bases from J, with 15 bases between. The V gene's germline CDR1 is MNHNS and CDR2 SASEGT. CDR3 residues: CASSEGGFFYEQYF. The CDR3 coding sequence is TGTGCCAGCAGCGAGGGGGGGTTTTTCTACGAGCAGTACTTC.

The CDR3 sequence: CASSFGGPNEQFF. Here the CDR3 DNA reads TGTGCCAGCAGCTTCGGTGGGCCTAATGAGCAGTTCTTC. The J gene is TRBJ2-1, the V gene TRBV7-2; no definite D call. Germline values: CDR1 SGHTA, CDR2 FQGNSA. Trimming left V 3 bases short and J 7 bases short, with 10 bases between. The CDR3 has 13 residues.

This clone was detected many times. The V gene is TRBV19, the J gene TRBJ1-5; 11 bases align to TRBD1. The CDR3 covers 15 residues. V gave up 7 bases and J gave up 2 bases; unmatched junction bases: 4. The germline V gene has CDR1 LNHDA and CDR2 SQIVND (reference sequence). This CDR3 is CASMDRGLGNQPQHF. CDR3 in DNA: TGTGCCAGTATGGACAGGGGGCTAGGCAATCAGCCCCAGCATTTT.

In nucleotides, the CDR3 is TGTGCCAGCAGTACCGCCGGGACAGGGTCCTACGAGCAGTACTTC. Residues: CASSTAGTGSYEQYF. The V call is TRBV28, the J call TRBJ2-7, with 9 bases identical to TRBD1. The CDR3 runs to 15 residues. V lost 5 bases and J lost 1; bases outside the gene matches: 6. The V gene's germline CDR1 is MDHEN and CDR2 SYDVKM.

This clone was observed once. CDR3 DNA sequence: TGTGCCAGCAGCAACGGACAGGGGGGAACTGAAGCTTTCTTT. Residues: CASSNGQGGTEAFF. V and J are TRBV5-4 and TRBJ1-1; 10 positions match TRBD1. CDR3 length: 14 amino acids. CDR1 SGHNT and CDR2 YYREEE come from the germline V gene (reference sequence). V gave up 4 bases and J gave up 5 bases; unmatched junction bases: 5.

The CDR3 DNA reads TGTGCCAGCAGTTTCCAAGGGGGCAGCTACGAGCAGTACTTC. This codes for CASSFQGGSYEQYF. The chain links TRBV28 to TRBJ2-7; 7 bases fit TRBD1. Trimming took 3 bases from V and 3 from J; bases not matched to a gene: 5. CDR3 length: 14 amino acids. Germline CDR1 and CDR2: MDHEN and SYDVKM.

The V and J genes are TRBV5-1 and TRBJ1-1; a possible D gene is TRBD1 (6 bases). V lost 4 bases to trimming and J lost 3 bases, with 13 bases between them. CDR1 and CDR2 from the germline V gene are SGHRS and YFSETQ. CDR3 length: 14 amino acids. The CDR3 here is CASSVTGGDTEAFF. In DNA, the CDR3 is TGCGCCAGCAGCGTGACAGGAGGAGACACTGAAGCTTTCTTT.

In its sample, this clone was seen once. The rearrangement uses TRBV28 and TRBJ1-5; a weak D match, TRBD1 (6 bases). Between the trimmed V and J ends, which lost 6 bases and 3 bases, there was a span of 15 bases. The CDR3 covers 15 residues. CDR1 MDHEN and CDR2 SYDVKM come from the germline V gene. This chain's CDR3 is CASSLPDSFNQPQHF. The CDR3 region has the DNA TGTGCCAGCAGCCTTCCGGACAGCTTCAATCAGCCCCAGCATTTT.

The chain combines TRBV6-5 with TRBJ2-7, with 8 bases lining up with TRBD1. Germline V gene lookup returns CDR1 MNHEY and CDR2 SVGAGI. The CDR3 totals 14 residues. After removal of 8 bases from V and 4 bases from J, the junction contained 10 bases not matched to a gene. The CDR3 DNA reads TGTGCCAGCGCCGCAGGGGGCACCATATACGAGCAGTACTTC. It codes for CASAAGGTIYEQYF.